A selection of T cell receptor beta chains follows, all from one sample in a study of blood T cell repertoires in COVID-19. Profiled with immunoSEQ multiplex PCR; TCRdb holds only in-frame clones, not every one. The sample records 250,000 to 400,000 clones, roughly nine tenths being singletons. Sample: peripheral blood. The receptor set was obtained from a woman in her 30s with COVID-19, enrolled during active disease. The CDR3 runs from the conserved cysteine through the conserved F or W. The order of the fields is clone size, V gene, D gene, J gene, CDR3 protein, CDR3 DNA. D genes are given only for firm matches. Expanded clones are given a class, and other clones once, few, many or no size at all.

.,TRBV24-1,.,TRBJ2-5,CATSQGGPETQYF,TGTGCCACCAGTCAGGGGGGTCCAGAGACCCAGTACTTC
many,TRBV2,.,TRBJ1-4,CASSEVGGSEKLFF,TGTGCCAGCAGTGAAGTTGGAGGGTCCGAAAAACTGTTTTTT
.,TRBV12-3/TRBV12-4,.,TRBJ1-1,CASSFRVNTEAFF,TGTGCCAGCAGTTTCAGGGTGAACACTGAAGCTTTCTTT
.,TRBV11-2,.,TRBJ1-6,CASSLDLTALHF,TGTGCCAGCAGCTTAGATCTGACAGCCCTCCACTTT
.,TRBV19,TRBD2,TRBJ2-3,CASSVLAGGSVPDTQYF,TGTGCCAGTAGTGTTCTAGCGGGAGGGTCGGTCCCAGATACGCAGTATTTT
.,TRBV5-6,.,TRBJ2-5,CASSFRDWYQETQYF,TGTGCCAGCAGCTTTCGAGACTGGTACCAAGAGACCCAGTACTTC
.,TRBV6-5,.,TRBJ2-7,CASRPRLYVEQYF,TGTGCCAGCCGGCCCAGGCTGTACGTCGAGCAGTACTTC
.,TRBV10-3,TRBD1,TRBJ1-6,CAISEGTGSSPLHF,TGTGCCATCAGTGAAGGGACAGGGAGTTCACCCCTCCACTTT
.,TRBV7-9,TRBD1,TRBJ1-2,CASSRFRPQGADYGYTF,TGTGCCAGCAGCCGTTTCAGACCACAGGGGGCTGACTATGGCTACACCTTC
.,TRBV4-2,.,TRBJ1-1,CASSQDRNTEAFF,TGTGCCAGCAGCCAAGATAGGAACACTGAAGCTTTCTTT
.,TRBV19,TRBD1,TRBJ1-1,CASSILGQGASTEAFF,TGTGCCAGTAGTATTTTGGGTCAGGGGGCGAGCACTGAAGCTTTCTTT
.,TRBV5-1,TRBD2,TRBJ2-1,CASSPGGRKDNEQFF,TGCGCCAGCAGCCCCGGCGGGAGGAAGGACAATGAGCAGTTCTTC
.,TRBV5-1,TRBD2,TRBJ2-7,CASSLEAGDGDEQYF,TGCGCCAGCAGCTTGGAAGCGGGGGACGGGGACGAGCAGTACTTC
.,TRBV30,.,TRBJ2-1,CAWIRGQYNEQFF,TGTGCCTGGATCCGAGGGCAGTACAATGAGCAGTTCTTC
.,TRBV30,TRBD1,TRBJ2-5,CAWRTGKGFQETQYF,TGTGCCTGGCGGACAGGGAAGGGATTCCAAGAGACCCAGTACTTC
.,TRBV3-1/TRBV3-2,TRBD2,TRBJ2-1,CASSQGAGGYNEQFF,TGTGCCAGCAGCCAAGGAGCGGGAGGCTACAATGAGCAGTTCTTC
.,TRBV5-1,.,TRBJ2-5,CASSPAGGKTQYF,TGCGCCAGCAGCCCGGCCGGCGGGAAGACCCAGTACTTC
.,TRBV5-5,TRBD1,TRBJ2-7,CASSFYRDSYEQYF,TGTGCCAGCAGCTTTTACCGGGACAGTTACGAGCAGTACTTC
.,TRBV12-3/TRBV12-4,TRBD1,TRBJ2-5,CASSSQGAETQYF,TGTGCCAGCAGTTCCCAGGGGGCAGAGACCCAGTACTTC
.,TRBV27,TRBD2,TRBJ2-3,CASSLRLAGLTDTQYF,TGTGCCAGCAGTTTAAGGCTAGCGGGGCTCACAGATACGCAGTATTTT